One sample yielded the 21 T cell receptor beta chains listed below, sequenced in a study of T cell repertoires in cytomegalovirus infection. TCRdb analysed the reads with MiXCR anew, one entry per CDR3 protein. In the table there are around 180,000 distinct CDR3 sequences, roughly 19% of which are singletons. Material for sequencing was PBMCs. The receptors originated from a human donor in good health (CMV status not recorded). Some clones in this sample may be carry-over from other donors' samples.

This clonotype turned up a few times. CDR3 protein: CSVEEEGMNYGYTF. The CDR3 bases are TGCAGCGTTGAAGAGGAGGGCATGAACTATGGCTACACCTTC. The J gene is TRBJ1-2, the V gene TRBV29-1; D is ambiguous. V gave up 0 bases and J gave up 2 bases, with 10 bases separating them. The CDR3 extends over 14 amino acids. Germline-derived CDR1 and CDR2 are SQVTM and ANQGSEA.

This clonotype was seen at least ten times. This chain links TRBV19 with TRBJ2-2; 8 nucleotides align to TRBD1. The trim removed 6 bases at V and 4 bases at J, leaving 4 bases unmatched. This CDR3 contains 14 residues. Germline CDR1 and CDR2: LNHDA and SQIVND (reference sequence). The CDR3 nucleotides are TGTGCCAGTAGGAAGACAGGGGCCACCGGGGAGCTGTTTTTT. Translating gives CASRKTGATGELFF.

The chain combines TRBV6-2 or TRBV6-3 with TRBJ2-6; TRBD1 agrees at 11 bases. CDR1 MNHEY and CDR2 SVGEGT come from the germline V gene. J gave up 1 base and V 7 bases, and 6 bases lay outside the gene matches. The CDR3 consists of 17 residues. The chain's CDR3 is CASTPDRGLSGANVLTF. The CDR3 region has the DNA TGTGCCAGCACTCCGGACAGGGGGCTGTCTGGGGCCAACGTCCTGACTTTC.

This clonotype was picked up many times. The chain joins TRBV7-2 to TRBJ2-2; the D is unclear. CDR3 size: 13 residues. Trimming took off 6 bases at V and 5 bases at J, with 10 bases between the two ends. Germline CDR1 SGHTA, CDR2 FQGNSA. The CDR3 region is CASSSWGTGELFF. The CDR3 nucleotides read TGTGCCAGCAGTTCTTGGGGAACCGGGGAGCTGTTTTTT.

This clonotype came up a few times. The DNA of the CDR3 is TGTGCCAGCAGCTTCAGAGGAGTTAAGGTTATGATGAACACTGAAGCTTTCTTT. As protein: CASSFRGVKVMMNTEAFF. J is TRBJ1-1 and V is TRBV5-6; D not certain. Germline V gene lookup returns CDR1 SGHDT and CDR2 YYEEEE. This CDR3 has 18 residues. The V gene lost 2 bases and the J gene lost 0 bases, with 20 bases spanning the gap.

The J gene is TRBJ2-5, the V gene TRBV7-2; 10 nucleotides match TRBD1. The ends lost 0 bases at V and 6 bases at J; junction bases unmatched: 7. The CDR3 loop spans 16 amino acids. Germline assignment: CDR1 SGHTA and CDR2 FQGNSA. CDR3 in amino acids: CASSLASGQGRKTQYF. DNA for the CDR3: TGTGCCAGCAGCTTAGCCTCGGGACAGGGGAGAAAGACCCAGTACTTC.

This clonotype was recorded at least ten times. The gene calls are TRBV12-3 or TRBV12-4 and TRBJ1-2; D gene uncertain. The CDR3 totals 14 residues. The V end lost 5 bases, the J end lost 8 bases, and 18 bases lay between the germline ends. Here the CDR3 reads CASSPRSTWRGYTF. CDR3 nucleotides: TGTGCCAGCAGTCCGCGATCCACGTGGAGAGGCTACACCTTC.

This clonotype was observed many times. V is TRBV7-2 and J is TRBJ2-1; 7 nucleotides line up with TRBD1. The CDR3 has 18 residues. The V gene's germline CDR1 is SGHTA and CDR2 FQGNSA. Germline trimming cut 3 bases from V and 8 bases from J; bases unmatched to any gene: 19. CDR3 protein: CASSFYISGTATLDEQFF. CDR3 nucleotides: TGTGCCAGCAGCTTTTATATTTCCGGGACAGCGACCCTGGATGAGCAGTTCTTC.

This clonotype has ten or more counts. The V and J genes are TRBV7-9 and TRBJ2-4; D is perhaps TRBD1 or TRBD2 (5 bases each). The CDR3 contains 14 residues. V gave up 6 bases and J gave up 4 bases, with 13 bases separating them. CDR1 and CDR2 from the germline V gene are SEHNR and FQNEAQ (reference sequence). CDR3 sequence reads: CASSTGTEKNIQYF. For the CDR3, the DNA is TGTGCCAGCAGTACCGGGACGGAGAAAAACATTCAGTACTTC.

Worth noting for this clonotype: This could be a read error, since a much larger clone is one nucleotide away. The V gene is TRBV7-3, the J gene TRBJ1-2; D unresolved. CDR1 and CDR2 (germline): SGHTA, FQGTGA. This CDR3 spans 14 amino acids. Here the CDR3 reads CASSDRRGNYDYTF. The DNA for the CDR3 is TGTGCCAGCAGCGACCGGAGAGGGAACTATGACTACACCTTC.

The rearrangement uses TRBV12-3 or TRBV12-4 and TRBJ2-5; tentatively, D is TRBD1 (6 bases). The CDR3 contains 14 residues. Trimming stripped 1 base from V and 5 bases from J, with 11 bases between. The CDR3 DNA reads as TGTGCCAGCAGTTTAGGAGGGGGATGGGAGACCCAGTACTTC. It translates to CASSLGGGWETQYF.

This clonotype was counted at least ten times. V usage is TRBV11-3 and J usage is TRBJ1-1, with no clear D. The germline CDR1 and CDR2 sequences are SGHNT and YENEEA. V shed 5 bases and J shed 0 bases, with 10 bases lying between them. This CDR3 is built from 14 residues. CDR3 loop: CASSLGRLNTEAFF. The DNA for the CDR3 is TGTGCCAGCAGCCTAGGACGGCTGAACACTGAAGCTTTCTTT.

The chain carries TRBV9 and TRBJ1-6; no clear D. The CDR3 has 15 amino acids. The V gene lost 4 bases and the J gene lost 11 bases, with 19 bases spanning the gap. The germline CDR1 and CDR2 sequences are SGDLS and YYNGEE. This chain's CDR3 is CASSPSRALSPPLHF. CDR3 nucleotides: TGTGCCAGCAGCCCAAGTAGGGCCCTTTCCCCACCCCTCCACTTT.

For this clonotype: A clone one base away is much larger, so this may be a read error. The chain employs TRBV7-8 and TRBJ2-1; TRBD1 agrees at 8 bases. The J segment lost 12 bases and the V segment lost 4 bases, leaving 8 bases of the junction unmatched. The length of the CDR3 is 13 residues. Germline V gene lookup returns CDR1 SGHVS and CDR2 FQNEAQ. CDR3: CASSSKTGVVQFF. The DNA for the CDR3 is TGTGCCAGCAGCTCGAAGACAGGGGTTGTGCAGTTCTTC.

This clonotype was seen at least ten times. The rearrangement links TRBV7-6 to TRBJ2-1, with TRBD2 matching over 9 bases. V lost 1 base to trimming and J lost 5 bases; unmatched junction nucleotides: 3. CDR1 and CDR2 from the germline V gene are SGHVS and FNYEAQ. The length of the CDR3 is 15 residues. The chain's CDR3 is CASSLDGGGDNEQFF. The CDR3 DNA is TGTGCCAGCAGCTTAGATGGCGGGGGGGACAATGAGCAGTTCTTC.

This clonotype came up a few times. The V and J genes are TRBV14 and TRBJ2-3; D is unclear. The V end was cut by 1 base, the J end by 2 bases, with 7 bases between. Germline V gives CDR1 SGHDN, CDR2 FVKESK. This CDR3 region has 14 residues. CDR3 loop: CASSQVVITDTQYF. Written as DNA, the CDR3 is TGTGCCAGCAGCCAAGTGGTGATCACAGATACGCAGTATTTT.

The chain has TRBV5-4 and TRBJ2-7, with 10 bases identical to TRBD2. Trimming cost V 2 bases and J 5 bases; bases outside gene matches: 4. CDR1 and CDR2 from the germline V gene are SGHNT and YYREEE (reference sequence). The CDR3 has 14 amino acids. CDR3 amino acids: CASSLAGGHDEQYF. The CDR3 DNA reads TGTGCCAGCAGCTTAGCGGGGGGGCACGACGAGCAGTACTTC.

In its sample, this clonotype was seen many times. The chain recombines TRBV28 with TRBJ1-2; 8 bases line up with TRBD1. There are 15 residues in the CDR3. Germline V CDR1 and CDR2: MDHEN, SYDVKM. V trimming: 3 bases; J trimming: 3 bases; junction bases outside the gene matches: 6. For the CDR3, the DNA is TGTGCCAGCAGTTTTTCAGGGGGCGAGGACTATGGCTACACCTTC. Its protein is CASSFSGGEDYGYTF.

The J gene is TRBJ2-1, the V gene TRBV18; no definite D call. This CDR3 region has 13 residues. The germline V gene has CDR1 KGHSH and CDR2 LQKENI. Between the trimmed V and J ends, which lost 3 bases and 5 bases, there was a span of 8 bases. This chain's CDR3 is CASSPATDNEQFF. CDR3 in DNA: TGTGCCAGCTCACCGGCTACAGACAATGAGCAGTTCTTC.

In its sample, this clonotype was seen a few times. V usage is TRBV25-1 and J usage is TRBJ2-3; D is tentatively TRBD1 or TRBD2 (5 bases each). V gave up 8 bases and J gave up 0 bases, with 18 bases separating them. Germline V CDR1 and CDR2: MGHDK, SYGVNS. The length of the CDR3 is 16 residues. DNA of the CDR3: TGTGCCAGCCGAGAAGAGCCGGGACCGAGCACAGATACGCAGTATTTT. Translated: CASREEPGPSTDTQYF. Full variable domain (remainder filled in from reference TRBV25-1 and TRBJ2-3): EADIYQTPRYLVIGTGKKITLECSQTMGHDKMYWYQQDPGMELHLIHYSYGVNSTEKGDLSSESTVSRIRTEHFPLTLESARPSHTSQYLCASREEPGPSTDTQYFGPGTRLTVL.

A remark on this clonotype: A much larger clone sits a single nucleotide away, making a read error possible. The genes are TRBV7-2 and TRBJ2-1; 11 nucleotides match TRBD2. CDR1 is SGHTA, CDR2 FQGNSA, per germline. The CDR3 runs 14 residues. The CDR3 loop reads CANSLPLAGVRQFF. As DNA, the CDR3 is TGTGCCAACAGCCTACCACTAGCGGGAGTTCGGCAGTTCTTC.